This TCR beta chain was identified during a study of cytomegalovirus exposure and HLA in healthy donors. Germline V gene data show CDR1 as WNHNN and CDR2 as SYGVQD (reference sequence). There are 15 residues in the CDR3. The trim removed 8 bases at V and 3 bases at J, leaving 10 bases unmatched. PCR employed 60 Vbeta and 13 Jbeta primers. The repertoire was sequenced with immunoSEQ multiplex PCR; TCRdb's copy has only in-frame clones and lacks some. The sample consists of under 200,000 clones, roughly 87% of them appearing once. General study results and limits: The study listed under 200 cytomegalovirus-associated TCR beta chains. Associated with HLA alleles at 0.05 false discovery rate in a later analysis were around 17,000 TCR beta sequences. For TCR beta chains, V- and J-gene trimming was later linked to a missense DCLRE1C variant.

As to this clone: No antigen is known for it.

This TCR came from a boy aged 2 to 9 in good health and CMV-seronegative. The chain carries TRBV10-1 and TRBJ2-3; TRBD1 matches at 8 bases. The source material was PBMCs. CDR3 sequence reads: CASRQQGEDTDTQYF. The CDR3 bases are TGCGCCAGCCGACAACAGGGGGAGGATACAGATACGCAGTATTTT.